Here is one T cell receptor beta chain with its context. Its target is unknown. Only in-frame clones appear in the TCRdb table, and some are missing; sequencing was by immunoSEQ multiplex PCR. The sample yields around 9,500 clones, 70% to 80% seen once. This entry is derived from a study of chemoradiotherapy in HPV16-positive cancers. Study-level results: Candidate HPV-specific clones and E7-related TCR motifs grew in tumor during treatment.

The origin of this receptor is a human donor with HPV-associated anogenital cancer. Sampling was done from a patient who underwent chemoradiotherapy.

This chain's CDR3 is CASGPNTGELFF. The CDR3 nucleotides read TGTGCCAGCGGACCGAACACCGGGGAGCTGTTTTTT. The V call is TRBV9, the J call TRBJ2-2; D is undetermined. V shed 7 bases and J shed 0 bases, with 4 bases lying between them. CDR1 is SGDLS and CDR2 is YYNGEE in the germline V gene. The CDR3 runs to 12 residues.